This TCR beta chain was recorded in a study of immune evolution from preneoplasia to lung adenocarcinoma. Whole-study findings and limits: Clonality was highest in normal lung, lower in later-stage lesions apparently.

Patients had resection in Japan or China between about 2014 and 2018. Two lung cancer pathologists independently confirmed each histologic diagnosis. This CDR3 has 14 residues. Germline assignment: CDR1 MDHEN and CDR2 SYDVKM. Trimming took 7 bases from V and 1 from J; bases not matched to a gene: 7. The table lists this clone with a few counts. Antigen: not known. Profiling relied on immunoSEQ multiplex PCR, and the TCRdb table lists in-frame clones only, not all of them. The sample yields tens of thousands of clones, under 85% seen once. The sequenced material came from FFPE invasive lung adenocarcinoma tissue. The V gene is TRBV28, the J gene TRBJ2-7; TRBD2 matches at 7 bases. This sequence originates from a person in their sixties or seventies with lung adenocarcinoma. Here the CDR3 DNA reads TGTGCCAGCACCCGGGACTACCGTTCCTACGAGCAGTACTTC. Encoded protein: CASTRDYRSYEQYF.